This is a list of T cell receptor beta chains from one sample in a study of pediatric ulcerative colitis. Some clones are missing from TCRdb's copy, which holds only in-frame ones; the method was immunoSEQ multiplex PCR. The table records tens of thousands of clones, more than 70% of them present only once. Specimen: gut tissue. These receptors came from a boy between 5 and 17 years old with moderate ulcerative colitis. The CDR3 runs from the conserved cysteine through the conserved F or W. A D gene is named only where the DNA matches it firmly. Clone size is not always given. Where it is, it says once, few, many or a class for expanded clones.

TGTGCCAGCAGTGCCCAGGGGGTGGGATACGAGCAGTACTTC | CASSAQGVGYEQYF | TRBD1 | TRBJ2-7 | TRBV27 | NA | 14
TGTGCCACCACCCCTGAACAGCCGAACACTGAAGCTTTCTTT | CATTPEQPNTEAFF | NA | TRBJ1-1 | TRBV14 | NA | 14
TGTGCCAGCAGCTCCTGGACAGGGGGAGGAGATACGCAGTATTTT | CASSSWTGGGDTQYF | TRBD1 | TRBJ2-3 | TRBV7-6 | NA | 15
TGTGCCAGCAGCGTGGACAGGGCAAACTATGGCTACACCTTC | CASSVDRANYGYTF | TRBD1 | TRBJ1-2 | TRBV7-2 | few | 14
TGCGCCAGCAGGCGAACCCTGACTAGCGGGGAAGAGACCCAGTACTTC | CASRRTLTSGEETQYF | TRBD2 | TRBJ2-5 | TRBV4-3 | NA | 16
TGCGCCAGCAGCCAATCCTACAGGGAAAGGACTGAAGCTTTCTTT | CASSQSYRERTEAFF | NA | TRBJ1-1 | TRBV4-3 | NA | 15
TGTGCCAGCAGCCCTCCCACACCTCCCTACGAGCAGTACTTC | CASSPPTPPYEQYF | NA | TRBJ2-7 | TRBV4-2 | NA | 14
TGTGCGACACAGGACAGATCGTTTCGTTTTGGAAAACTGTTTTTT | CATQDRSFRFGKLFF | NA | TRBJ1-4 | TRBV30 | medium-sized | 15
TGTGCCAGCAGCTTGGCCTCCTACGAGCAGTACTTC | CASSLASYEQYF | NA | TRBJ2-7 | TRBV5-6 | NA | 12
TGCAGCGTTGAAATCCTAGCGGGAGTCACCTACGAGCAGTACTTC | CSVEILAGVTYEQYF | TRBD2 | TRBJ2-7 | TRBV29-1 | NA | 15
TGCGCCAGCAGCTTGGGGGGGACAGGGACCACCTACGAGCAGTACTTC | CASSLGGTGTTYEQYF | TRBD1 | TRBJ2-7 | TRBV5-1 | NA | 16
TGTGCCAGCAGTGGGACTAGCGGGAGGGATACGCAGTATTTT | CASSGTSGRDTQYF | TRBD2 | TRBJ2-3 | TRBV6-1 | NA | 14
TGTGCCAGCAGCTCCAGGGCAGATGAAGCTTTCTTT | CASSSRADEAFF | NA | TRBJ1-1 | TRBV5-4 | NA | 12
TGTGCCAGCGGGGACAGCCGCGCGAACACCGGGGAGCTGTTTTTT | CASGDSRANTGELFF | TRBD1 | TRBJ2-2 | TRBV4-2 | NA | 15
TGTGCCAGCAGCTTAACGACTAGCGGGGCCAATGAGCAGTTCTTC | CASSLTTSGANEQFF | TRBD2 | TRBJ2-1 | TRBV13 | NA | 15
TGTGCCAGCTCACCAGCGGGAGCGGCCTACGAGCAGTACTTC | CASSPAGAAYEQYF | TRBD2 | TRBJ2-7 | TRBV18 | NA | 14
TGTGCCAGCAGCAAAAGCCAGGGGGCTAGCTCTGGGGCCAACGTCCTGACTTTC | CASSKSQGASSGANVLTF | NA | TRBJ2-6 | TRBV21-1 | NA | 18
TGCGCCAGCAGCCAAGATGTCCCAGGGTGGAATGAGCAGTTCTTC | CASSQDVPGWNEQFF | NA | TRBJ2-1 | TRBV4-3 | NA | 15
TGTGCCAGCAGTTCAGCCGGGACTAGCGGTTACGAGCAGTACTTC | CASSSAGTSGYEQYF | TRBD2 | TRBJ2-7 | TRBV28 | NA | 15
TGCGCCAGCAGCGATTATAATGAGCAGTTCTTC | CASSDYNEQFF | NA | TRBJ2-1 | TRBV5-1 | few | 11
TGTGCCAGCAGCTTAGGTACAGGCTTCTATGGCTACACCTTC | CASSLGTGFYGYTF | NA | TRBJ1-2 | TRBV13 | NA | 14
TGTGCCAGCAGTCCGCAACGAGGAAACACTGAAGCTTTCTTT | CASSPQRGNTEAFF | NA | TRBJ1-1 | TRBV6-6 | medium-sized | 14
TGTGCCAGCAGCCCCCCACATCGAGCAGAGACCCAGTACTTC | CASSPPHRAETQYF | NA | TRBJ2-5 | TRBV11-2 | NA | 14
TGTGCCAGCAGTTACGGGGCAAGCTCCTACGAGCAGTACTTC | CASSYGASSYEQYF | NA | TRBJ2-7 | TRBV6-5 | once | 14
TGTGCCAGCAGCCATCCGGGACAGCAGGGCGATTCCTACGAGCAGTACTTC | CASSHPGQQGDSYEQYF | TRBD1 | TRBJ2-7 | TRBV7-9 | few | 17
TGTGCCAGCAGCCGGGGACAGTCCCCCGGAAAACTGTTTTTT | CASSRGQSPGKLFF | TRBD1 | TRBJ1-4 | TRBV28 | few | 14
TGTGCCAGCAGTGCCCTTTCAACTAATGAAAAACTGTTTTTT | CASSALSTNEKLFF | NA | TRBJ1-4 | TRBV2 | NA | 14
TGTGCCAGCAGCTTATGGACGGACCCCTACAATGAGCAGTTCTTC | CASSLWTDPYNEQFF | NA | TRBJ2-1 | TRBV7-2 | once | 15
TGTGCCAGCAGCTTAGTCAGGGGTGGGGACGAGCAGTACTTC | CASSLVRGGDEQYF | NA | TRBJ2-7 | TRBV11-2 | NA | 14
TGCGCCAGCAGCCTCATACAGGGCCCCCACGAGCAGTACTTC | CASSLIQGPHEQYF | NA | TRBJ2-7 | TRBV5-1 | NA | 14
TGTGCCAGCAGCTTAGAGGGGGGCCTGCCTCCATACAATGAGCAGTTCTTC | CASSLEGGLPPYNEQFF | NA | TRBJ2-1 | TRBV11-2 | NA | 17
TGTGCCAGCAGAAGGGACAGGGTGAGGAACACTGAAGCTTTCTTT | CASRRDRVRNTEAFF | TRBD1 | TRBJ1-1 | TRBV28 | NA | 15
TGTGCCAGCAGCTTGGTAGGGCGGCAGTCCTACGAGCAGTACTTC | CASSLVGRQSYEQYF | NA | TRBJ2-7 | TRBV5-8 | NA | 15
TGTGCCAGCAGTGAAGGACTTGGGGCAGGGTGGGGGATTGGAAACACCATATATTTT | CASSEGLGAGWGIGNTIYF | NA | TRBJ1-3 | TRBV6-1 | NA | 19
TGTGCCAGCACGACAGGGGCTCTCCGGAGAGGTGGCTACACCTTC | CASTTGALRRGGYTF | TRBD1 | TRBJ1-2 | TRBV6-5 | NA | 15
TGCGCCAGCAGCTTGGAACCCCGGGACAGGGGACAATACGAGCAGTACTTC | CASSLEPRDRGQYEQYF | TRBD1 | TRBJ2-7 | TRBV5-1 | NA | 17
TGTGCCAGCAGCTTAGATTCATTCTCCTACGAGCAGTACTTC | CASSLDSFSYEQYF | NA | TRBJ2-7 | TRBV7-2 | few | 14
TGTGCCACCAGCAGAGGTTGGGGTAATGGGGACGAGCAGTACTTC | CATSRGWGNGDEQYF | NA | TRBJ2-7 | TRBV15 | NA | 15
TGTGCCAGCAGACATCTTGACAGGGACCTTCACGAGCAGTACTTC | CASRHLDRDLHEQYF | TRBD1 | TRBJ2-7 | TRBV2 | NA | 15
TGTGCCAGCAGCTTCCTGGAGCGGGCCCTTAGTGTGGAGACCCAGTACTTC | CASSFLERALSVETQYF | NA | TRBJ2-5 | TRBV7-2 | NA | 17
TGTGCCAGCAGAACAGGGCCTGAAGCTTTCTTT | CASRTGPEAFF | NA | TRBJ1-1 | TRBV6-5 | NA | 11
TGTGCCAGCAGCCAAGATGAGACTAGCGGGAGCGAGCAGTACTTC | CASSQDETSGSEQYF | TRBD2 | TRBJ2-7 | TRBV4-2 | NA | 15
TGTGCCAGCAGCCATGCGGGATTCGGGCTTCATACGCAGTATTTT | CASSHAGFGLHTQYF | NA | TRBJ2-3 | TRBV7-9 | NA | 15
TGTGCCAGCAGCTTAGGGGTGAAAGGATACACTGAAGCTTTCTTT | CASSLGVKGYTEAFF | NA | TRBJ1-1 | TRBV11-2 | NA | 15
TGTGCCAGCAGTTACCAGCGGGACAGGGGTGTTGAGCAGTACTTC | CASSYQRDRGVEQYF | TRBD1 | TRBJ2-7 | TRBV6-5 | NA | 15
TGTGCCAGCAGCCAAGATCGGGCAGCGGGGCGGTACACTGAAGCTTTCTTT | CASSQDRAAGRYTEAFF | NA | TRBJ1-1 | TRBV4-2 | once | 17